A single sample gave rise to the 6 T cell receptor beta chains below, sequenced in a study of T cell responses to AZD1222 COVID-19 vaccine. Assay used: immunoSEQ multiplex PCR; TCRdb lists only in-frame clones, some missing. The data show roughly 77,000 clones, with approximately 90% seen just once and around 3.4% held by the top ten. The sample was peripheral blood, taken 28 days after the second AZD1222 dose. The receptors originated from an adult who received the AZD1222 COVID-19 vaccine.

CDR3 sequence reads: CASSSEKGGGTEAFF. CDR3 bases: TGTGCCAGCAGCTCAGAAAAAGGAGGGGGCACTGAAGCTTTCTTT. The J gene is TRBJ1-1, the V gene TRBV5-4, with D maybe TRBD1 (6 bases). Trimming removed 3 bases at V and 4 bases at J, with 16 bases between. The CDR3 contains 15 residues. CDR1 is SGHNT and CDR2 is YYREEE in the germline V gene (reference sequence).

The chain couples TRBV7-6 to TRBJ2-2, with D possibly TRBD2 on 6 matching bases. The CDR3 has 16 residues. The V gene's germline CDR1 is SGHVS and CDR2 FNYEAQ. Trimming pared 5 bases from V and 4 bases from J, leaving 17 bases between. CDR3 amino acids: CASSTYRLGSTGELFF. The CDR3 DNA is TGTGCCAGCAGCACTTACCGACTAGGGAGCACCGGGGAGCTGTTTTTT.

This clone was seen once. As DNA, the CDR3 is TGTGCCAGCCGGGCTAGCGTGTACAATGAGCAGTTCTTC. Protein: CASRASVYNEQFF. The chain is built from TRBV12-3 or TRBV12-4 and TRBJ2-1, with D tentatively TRBD2 (6 bases). This CDR3 contains 13 residues. Trimming took off 8 bases at V and 4 bases at J, with 12 bases between the two ends.

This sequence joins TRBV6-5 and TRBJ1-1; 7 bases are shared with TRBD1. Germline CDR1 MNHEY, CDR2 SVGAGI. V lost 6 bases and J lost 4; bases outside the gene matches: 11. The CDR3 runs 15 residues. CDR3 DNA sequence: TGTGCCAGCAGCCAACAGGGACAGTCTTCCACTGAAGCTTTCTTT. Amino acids: CASSQQGQSSTEAFF.

This sequence joins TRBV29-1 and TRBJ1-3, with D unresolved. Germline CDR1 SQVTM, CDR2 ANQGSEA. CDR3 length: 15 residues. Trimming removed 3 bases at V and 7 bases at J, with 19 bases between. CDR3: CSVDWRVAEGNTIYF. CDR3 DNA sequence: TGCAGCGTTGATTGGCGGGTGGCCGAGGGTAACACCATATATTTT.

The chain has TRBV10-1 and TRBJ1-1, with a tentative D call TRBD1 (6 bases). The CDR3 is made up of 12 amino acids. Per the germline V gene, CDR1 is WNHNN and CDR2 is SYGVQD (reference sequence). Trimming stripped 6 bases from V and 6 bases from J, with 11 bases between. The CDR3 nucleotides read TGCGCCAGCAGAGAGGGGGACCCTGAAGCTTTCTTT. Its protein is CASREGDPEAFF.